These 10 T cell receptor beta chains share one sample of origin, sequenced in a study of T cell changes during pregnancy in multiple sclerosis. Using immunoSEQ multiplex PCR, the repertoire was profiled, and TCRdb retains in-frame clones only, with some absent. This table has 50,000 to 60,000 clones, about 85% appearing once. Sequenced material: CD4+ T cells from peripheral blood mononuclear cells, taken in the third trimester of pregnancy. The receptors were sampled from a female donor with multiple sclerosis, enrolled in a pregnancy study.

The V call is TRBV5-4, the J call TRBJ1-1, with D unclear. V was clipped by 7 bases and J by 5 bases, with 15 bases between them. The CDR3 covers 13 residues. Per the germline V gene, CDR1 is SGHNT and CDR2 is YYREEE (reference sequence). This CDR3 is CASRPRRDTEAFF. The CDR3 nucleotides are TGTGCCAGCCGGCCGAGGAGGGATACTGAAGCTTTCTTT.

This clone was seen repeatedly, ten times or more. This chain uses TRBV7-8 with TRBJ1-4, with D unclear. V gave up 6 bases and J gave up 5 bases, with 16 bases separating them. Germline loops: CDR1 SGHVS, CDR2 FQNEAQ. The CDR3 is 15 amino acids. Here the CDR3 reads CASSFSTAPNEKLFF. The CDR3 DNA sequence: TGTGCCAGCAGTTTTAGTACCGCTCCCAATGAAAAACTGTTTTTT.

The chain's CDR3 is CASSPSARAQPQHF. The DNA of the CDR3 is TGTGCCAGCTCACCATCAGCGAGGGCTCAGCCCCAGCATTTT. The chain employs TRBV18 and TRBJ1-5; unclear D gene. Trimming cost V 2 bases and J 6 bases, with 11 bases left between them. This CDR3 region has 14 residues. Germline assignment: CDR1 KGHSH and CDR2 LQKENI.

The chain recombines TRBV11-2 with TRBJ2-6; tentative D call: TRBD1 (5 bases). The V end lost 3 bases, the J end lost 0 bases, and 9 bases lay between the germline ends. Looked up from germline, CDR1 is SGHAT and CDR2 is FQNNGV. CDR3 length: 16 residues. CDR3 amino acids: CASSLTARSGANVLTF. The CDR3 coding sequence is TGTGCCAGCAGCTTGACAGCGCGCTCTGGGGCCAACGTCCTGACTTTC.

The count of this clone is one. This sequence joins TRBV9 and TRBJ2-7, with 9 nucleotides matching TRBD2. The trim removed 0 bases at V and 6 bases at J, leaving 13 bases unmatched. The germline CDR1 and CDR2 sequences are SGDLS and YYNGEE. CDR3 length: 17 residues. CDR3 bases: TGTGCCAGCAGCGTAGCTACATCCCATAGCGGGAGTATCGAGCAGTACTTC. It encodes CASSVATSHSGSIEQYF.

The chain couples TRBV5-1 to TRBJ2-7; TRBD2 is a possible D gene (7 bases). V shed 5 bases and J shed 7 bases, with 19 bases lying between them. Germline assignment: CDR1 SGHRS and CDR2 YFSETQ. The CDR3 spans 14 residues. CDR3 amino acids: CASRGGQERDEQYF. CDR3 nucleotide sequence: TGCGCCAGCAGGGGGGGGCAGGAGCGGGATGAGCAGTACTTC.

V and J are TRBV4-3 and TRBJ2-3; possible D gene TRBD1, 5 bases. Germline V lookup: CDR1 LGHNA, CDR2 YSLEER. The CDR3 sequence is 17 residues long. The V end was cut by 0 bases, the J end by 0 bases, with 13 bases between. In DNA form, the CDR3 reads TGCGCCAGCAGCCAAGAGGGTAGGGGATCAAGCACAGATACGCAGTATTTT. Translation: CASSQEGRGSSTDTQYF.

This clone was counted once. The rearrangement links TRBV5-1 to TRBJ1-2; TRBD1 matches at 8 bases. With V trimmed by 5 bases and J by 0 bases, 6 bases remained unmatched. The CDR3 sequence is 15 residues long. CDR1 and CDR2 (germline): SGHRS, YFSETQ. Here the CDR3 reads CASRTGALANYGYTF. DNA for the CDR3: TGCGCCAGCAGGACAGGGGCGTTAGCTAACTATGGCTACACCTTC. Drawing the rest from reference TRBV5-1 and TRBJ1-2, the complete variable domain is KAGVTQTPRYLIKTRGQQVTLSCSPISGHRSVSWYQQTPGQGLQFLFEYFSETQRNKGNFPGRFSGRQFSNSRSEMNVSTLELGDSALYLCASRTGALANYGYTFGSGTRLTVV.

The chain joins TRBV6-5 to TRBJ1-3; D possibly corresponds to TRBD1 (5 bases). Trimming pared 0 bases from V and 2 bases from J, leaving 11 bases between. This CDR3 region has 16 residues. Germline CDR1 is MNHEY and CDR2 is SVGAGI. The CDR3 loop is CASSYSAPGTGNTIYF. The CDR3 DNA sequence: TGTGCCAGCAGTTACTCGGCCCCAGGGACTGGAAACACCATATATTTT.

The J gene is TRBJ1-5, the V gene TRBV2; 12 bases match TRBD1. Trimming removed 6 bases from V and 0 bases from J; junction bases left unmatched: 12. This CDR3 has 19 amino acids. Per germline, CDR1 SNHLY and CDR2 FYNNEI. Here the CDR3 DNA reads TGTGCCAGCAGCAAAGCCGGGACAGGGGGCTTCTATAGCAATCAGCCCCAGCATTTT. Its translation: CASSKAGTGGFYSNQPQHF.